This paragraph covers one TCR beta chain sequence. Its matching antigen is unknown. These data originate in a study of cytomegalovirus exposure and HLA in healthy donors. General study results and limits: Analyses of presence and absence presupposed an approximately uniform sequencing depth across donors. In a later analysis, an Asian-associated ancestry cluster reportedly showed fewer N-insertions than the approximately 700-donor mean. CMV antigen specificity was confirmed in vitro for a few CMV-associated chains.

V shed 6 bases and J 2 bases; nucleotides not matched to a gene: 4. This CDR3 comprises 13 residues. CDR1 is MNHNY, CDR2 SVGAGI, per germline (reference sequence). This PCR relied on a set of 60 Vbeta primers and 13 Jbeta primers. Sequencing used immunoSEQ multiplex PCR; TCRdb keeps in-frame clones, though not all of them. This sample has about 110,000 clones; about 78% occur once, and the top ten carry approximately 8.2%. This receptor was taken from a woman in her forties in good health and CMV-seropositive. The material sequenced was PBMCs. The chain joins TRBV6-6 to TRBJ2-7; 7 bases agree with TRBD1. CDR3 loop: CASSLDRTYEQYF. CDR3 nucleotide sequence: TGTGCCAGCAGCCTGGACAGGACCTACGAGCAGTACTTC.